The subject of this entry is one T cell receptor (beta chain). Antigen unknown. The sample is drawn from a study of T cell responses to AZD1222 COVID-19 vaccine. The data were produced by immunoSEQ multiplex PCR, yet TCRdb's version contains in-frame clones alone and is incomplete. The data show around 180,000 clones, with over 75% seen just once and about 6.9% held by the top ten. Overall study results and limits: Per reports, nearly half of all spike-specific TCRs target regions that are unmutated in variants. The donor group comprised mostly white British people and more females; the analysis possibly underestimated clonal diversity. Across the whole spike, CD4 TCRs peaked at regions 160-218 and 743-854. Spike-specific TCR depth and breadth grew after two AZD1222 doses.

The CDR3 extends over 15 amino acids. Germline CDR1 reads LNHDA; CDR2 reads SQIVND (reference sequence). Trimming at V came to 10 bases and at J to 0 bases, leaving 11 bases not matched to a gene. This TCR was recovered from an adult in good health. The genes are TRBV19 and TRBJ1-1; TRBD1 matches 7 bases. The specimen comprised peripheral blood, sampled on day 0 of AZD1222 vaccination. The CDR3 loop is CATEDRESMNTEAFF. CDR3 nucleotide sequence: TGTGCCACCGAAGACAGGGAATCCATGAACACTGAAGCTTTCTTT. The complete variable domain, with remaining parts taken from reference TRBV19 and TRBJ1-1, reads DGGITQSPKYLFRKEGQNVTLSCEQNLNHDAMYWYRQDPGQGLRLIYYSQIVNDFQKGDIAEGYSVSREKKESFPLTVTSAQKNPTAFYLCATEDRESMNTEAFFGQGTRLTVV.